The entry below describes one T cell receptor (beta chain). Its cognate antigen is unknown. This specimen comes from a study of STAT5B mutations in CD4+ large granular lymphocyte leukemia. Clones were read by immunoSEQ multiplex PCR, and TCRdb kept only the in-frame ones, dropping some. The sample has about 45,000 clones; about 86% are singletons. Study conclusions and caveats: Data were not HLA-matched across samples. Patient CD4-sorted repertoires looked more clonal than healthy CD4+ repertoires, even without putative leukemic clones.

Sample: CD4+ T cells from blood buffy coats. The clonotype originates from a human donor in good health.

In nucleotides, the CDR3 is TGTGCCAGCAGCCAAGATCGCGCAAGTTATAGCAATCAGCCCCAGCATTTT. Translating it yields CASSQDRASYSNQPQHF. The chain employs TRBV5-4 and TRBJ1-5; D is ambiguous. Trimming shortened V by 4 bases and J by 0 bases, and 17 bases separated the two germline ends. CDR1 and CDR2 (germline): SGHNT, YYREEE (reference sequence). The CDR3 length is 17 residues.